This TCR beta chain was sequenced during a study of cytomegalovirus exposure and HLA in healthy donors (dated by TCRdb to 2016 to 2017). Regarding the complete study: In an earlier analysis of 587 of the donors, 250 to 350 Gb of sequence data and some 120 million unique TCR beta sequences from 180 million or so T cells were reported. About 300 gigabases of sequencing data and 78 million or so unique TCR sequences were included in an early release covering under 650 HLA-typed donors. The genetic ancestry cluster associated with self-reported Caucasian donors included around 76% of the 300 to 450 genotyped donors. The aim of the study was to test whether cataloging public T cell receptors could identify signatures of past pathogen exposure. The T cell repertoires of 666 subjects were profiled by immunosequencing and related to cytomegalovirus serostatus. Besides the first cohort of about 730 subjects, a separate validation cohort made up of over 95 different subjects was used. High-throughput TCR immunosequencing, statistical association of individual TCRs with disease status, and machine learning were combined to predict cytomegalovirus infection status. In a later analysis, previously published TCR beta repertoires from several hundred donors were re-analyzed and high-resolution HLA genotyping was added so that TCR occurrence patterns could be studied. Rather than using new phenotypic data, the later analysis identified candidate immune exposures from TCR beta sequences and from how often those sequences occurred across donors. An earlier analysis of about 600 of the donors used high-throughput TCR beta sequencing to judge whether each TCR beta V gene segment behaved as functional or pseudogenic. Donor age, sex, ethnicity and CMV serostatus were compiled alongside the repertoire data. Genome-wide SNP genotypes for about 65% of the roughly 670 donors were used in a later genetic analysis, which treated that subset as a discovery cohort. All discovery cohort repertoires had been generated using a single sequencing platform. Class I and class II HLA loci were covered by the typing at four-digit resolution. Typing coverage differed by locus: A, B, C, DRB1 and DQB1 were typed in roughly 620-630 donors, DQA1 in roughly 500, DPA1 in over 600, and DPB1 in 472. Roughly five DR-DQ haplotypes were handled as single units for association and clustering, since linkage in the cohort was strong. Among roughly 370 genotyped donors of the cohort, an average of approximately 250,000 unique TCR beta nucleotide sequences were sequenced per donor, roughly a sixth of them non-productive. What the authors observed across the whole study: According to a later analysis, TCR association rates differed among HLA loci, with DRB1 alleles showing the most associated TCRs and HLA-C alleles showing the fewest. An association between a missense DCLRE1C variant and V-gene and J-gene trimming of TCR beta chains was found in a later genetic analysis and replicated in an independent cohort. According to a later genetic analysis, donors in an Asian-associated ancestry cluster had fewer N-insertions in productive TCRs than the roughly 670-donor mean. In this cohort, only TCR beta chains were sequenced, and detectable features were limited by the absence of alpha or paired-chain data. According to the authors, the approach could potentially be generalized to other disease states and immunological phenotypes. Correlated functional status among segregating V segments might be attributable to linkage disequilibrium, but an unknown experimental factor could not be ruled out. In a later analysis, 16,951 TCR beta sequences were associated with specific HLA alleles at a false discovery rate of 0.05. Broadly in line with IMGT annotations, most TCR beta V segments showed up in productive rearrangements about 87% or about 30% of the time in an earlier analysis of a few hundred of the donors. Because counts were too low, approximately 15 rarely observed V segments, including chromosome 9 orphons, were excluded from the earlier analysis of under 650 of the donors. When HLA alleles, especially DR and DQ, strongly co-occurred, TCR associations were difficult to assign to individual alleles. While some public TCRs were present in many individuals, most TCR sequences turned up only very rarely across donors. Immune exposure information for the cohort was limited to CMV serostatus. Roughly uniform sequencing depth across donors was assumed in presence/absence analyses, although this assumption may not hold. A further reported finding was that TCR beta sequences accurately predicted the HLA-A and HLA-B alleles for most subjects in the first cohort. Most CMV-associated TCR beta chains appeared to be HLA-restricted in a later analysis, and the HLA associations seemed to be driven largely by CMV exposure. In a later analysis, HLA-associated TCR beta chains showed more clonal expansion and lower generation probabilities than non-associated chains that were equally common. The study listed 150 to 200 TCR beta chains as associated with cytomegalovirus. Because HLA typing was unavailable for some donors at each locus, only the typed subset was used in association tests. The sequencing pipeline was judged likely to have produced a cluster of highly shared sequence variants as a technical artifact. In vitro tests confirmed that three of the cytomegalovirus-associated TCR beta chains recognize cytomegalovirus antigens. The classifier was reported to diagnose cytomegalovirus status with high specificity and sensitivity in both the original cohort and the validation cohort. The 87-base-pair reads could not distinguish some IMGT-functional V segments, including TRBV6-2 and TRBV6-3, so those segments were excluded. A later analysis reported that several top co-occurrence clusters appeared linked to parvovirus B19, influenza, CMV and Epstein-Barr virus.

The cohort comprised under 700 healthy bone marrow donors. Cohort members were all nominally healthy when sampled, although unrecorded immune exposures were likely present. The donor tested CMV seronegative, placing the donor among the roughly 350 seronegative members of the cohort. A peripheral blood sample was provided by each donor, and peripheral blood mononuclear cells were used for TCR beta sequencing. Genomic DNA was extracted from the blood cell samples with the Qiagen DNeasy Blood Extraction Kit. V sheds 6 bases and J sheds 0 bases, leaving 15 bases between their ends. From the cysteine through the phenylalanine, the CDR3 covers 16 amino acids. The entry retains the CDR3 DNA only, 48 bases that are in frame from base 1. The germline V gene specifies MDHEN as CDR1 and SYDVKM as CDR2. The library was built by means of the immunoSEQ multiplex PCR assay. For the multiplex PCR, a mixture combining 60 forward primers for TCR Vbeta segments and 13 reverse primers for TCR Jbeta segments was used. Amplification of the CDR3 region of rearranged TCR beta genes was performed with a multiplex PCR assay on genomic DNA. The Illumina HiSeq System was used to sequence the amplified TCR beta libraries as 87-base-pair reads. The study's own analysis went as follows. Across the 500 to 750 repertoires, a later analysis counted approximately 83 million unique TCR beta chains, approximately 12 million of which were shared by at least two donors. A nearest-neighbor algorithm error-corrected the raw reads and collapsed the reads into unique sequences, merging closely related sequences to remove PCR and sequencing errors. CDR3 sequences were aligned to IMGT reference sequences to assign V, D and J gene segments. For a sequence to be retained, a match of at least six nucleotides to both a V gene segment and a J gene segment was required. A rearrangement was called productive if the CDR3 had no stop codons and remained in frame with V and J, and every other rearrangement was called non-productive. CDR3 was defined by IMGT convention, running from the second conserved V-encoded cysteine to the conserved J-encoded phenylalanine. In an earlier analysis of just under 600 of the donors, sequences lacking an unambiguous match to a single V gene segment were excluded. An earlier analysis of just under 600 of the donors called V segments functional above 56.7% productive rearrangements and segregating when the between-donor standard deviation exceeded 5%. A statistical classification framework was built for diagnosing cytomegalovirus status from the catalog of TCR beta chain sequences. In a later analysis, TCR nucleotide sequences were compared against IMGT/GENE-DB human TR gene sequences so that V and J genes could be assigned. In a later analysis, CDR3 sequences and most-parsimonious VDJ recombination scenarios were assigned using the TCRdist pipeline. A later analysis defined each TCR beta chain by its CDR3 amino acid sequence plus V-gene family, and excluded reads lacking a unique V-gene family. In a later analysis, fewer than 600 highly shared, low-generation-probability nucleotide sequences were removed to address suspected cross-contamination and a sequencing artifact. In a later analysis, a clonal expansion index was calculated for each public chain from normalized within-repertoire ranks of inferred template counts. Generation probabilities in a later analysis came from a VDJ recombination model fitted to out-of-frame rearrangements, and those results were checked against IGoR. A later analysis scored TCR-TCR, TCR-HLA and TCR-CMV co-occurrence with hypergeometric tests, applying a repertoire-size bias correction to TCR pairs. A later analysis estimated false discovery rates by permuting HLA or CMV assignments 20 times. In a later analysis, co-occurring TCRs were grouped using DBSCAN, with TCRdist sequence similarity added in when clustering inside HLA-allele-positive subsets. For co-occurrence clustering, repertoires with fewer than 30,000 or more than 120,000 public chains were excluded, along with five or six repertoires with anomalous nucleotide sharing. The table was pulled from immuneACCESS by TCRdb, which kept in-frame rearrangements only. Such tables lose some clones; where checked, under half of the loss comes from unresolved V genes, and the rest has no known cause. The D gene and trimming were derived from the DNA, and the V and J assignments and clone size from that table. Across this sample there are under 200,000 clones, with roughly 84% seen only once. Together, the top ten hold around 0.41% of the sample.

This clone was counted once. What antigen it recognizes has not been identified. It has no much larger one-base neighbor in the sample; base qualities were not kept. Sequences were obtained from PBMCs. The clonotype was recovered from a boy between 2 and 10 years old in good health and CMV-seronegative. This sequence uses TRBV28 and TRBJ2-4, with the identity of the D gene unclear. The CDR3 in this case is CASRSYGFIAKNIQYF. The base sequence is TGTGCCAGCAGATCCTACGGGTTCATAGCCAAAAACATTCAGTACTTC.